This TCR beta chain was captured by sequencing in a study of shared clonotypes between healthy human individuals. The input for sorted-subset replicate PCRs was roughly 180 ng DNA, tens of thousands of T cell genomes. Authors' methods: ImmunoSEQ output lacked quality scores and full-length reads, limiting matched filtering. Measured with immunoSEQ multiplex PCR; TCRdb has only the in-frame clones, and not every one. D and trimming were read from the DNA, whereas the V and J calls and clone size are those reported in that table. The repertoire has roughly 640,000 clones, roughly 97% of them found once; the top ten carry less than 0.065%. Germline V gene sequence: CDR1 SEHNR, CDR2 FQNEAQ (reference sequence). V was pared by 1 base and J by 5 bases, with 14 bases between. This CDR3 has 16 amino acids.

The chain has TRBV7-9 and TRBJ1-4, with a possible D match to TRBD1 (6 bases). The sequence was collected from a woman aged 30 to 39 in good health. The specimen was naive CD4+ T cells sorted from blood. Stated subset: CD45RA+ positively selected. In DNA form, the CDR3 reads TGTGCCAGCAGCTTAGAGGGGACATCAGGCAATGAAAAACTGTTTTTT. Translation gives CASSLEGTSGNEKLFF.